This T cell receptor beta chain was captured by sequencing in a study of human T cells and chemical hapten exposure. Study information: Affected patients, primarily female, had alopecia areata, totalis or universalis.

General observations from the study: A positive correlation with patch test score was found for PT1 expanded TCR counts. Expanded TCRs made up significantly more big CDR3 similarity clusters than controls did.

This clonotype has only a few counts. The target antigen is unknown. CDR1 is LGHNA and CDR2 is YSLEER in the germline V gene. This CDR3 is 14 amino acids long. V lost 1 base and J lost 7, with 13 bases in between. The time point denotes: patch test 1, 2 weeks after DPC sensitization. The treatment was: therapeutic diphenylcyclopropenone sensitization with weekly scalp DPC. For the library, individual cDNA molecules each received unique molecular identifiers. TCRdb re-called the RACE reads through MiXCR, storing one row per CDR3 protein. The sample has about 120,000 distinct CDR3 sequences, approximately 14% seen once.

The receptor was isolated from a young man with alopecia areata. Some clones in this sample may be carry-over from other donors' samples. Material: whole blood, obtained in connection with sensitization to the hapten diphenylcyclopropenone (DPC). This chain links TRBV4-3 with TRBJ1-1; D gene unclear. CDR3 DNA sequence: TGCGCCAGCAGCCAAGTTTCGGCAGCTAATGAAGCTTTCTTT. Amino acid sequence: CASSQVSAANEAFF.